These T cell receptor beta chains were read from a single sample in a study of graft-versus-host responses after intestinal transplantation. This table comes from immunoSEQ multiplex PCR, and its TCRdb copy is limited to in-frame clones, with some not included. The sample lists about 82,000 clones, 90% to 95% occurring once. For these TCRs, the target antigens are not known. The specimen was unstimulated CD4+ T cells sorted from spleen or lymph node cells, collected before intestinal transplant. The receptor source for this set is a human donor who received an intestinal transplant. Both conserved end residues are part of each CDR3. D genes are given only for firm matches. The size of a clone is reported for some rows only, either as once, few or many, or as a class for expanded clones.

D gene | J gene | V gene | clone size | CDR3 protein | CDR3 DNA
NA | TRBJ2-1 | TRBV5-6 | few | CASSSLRAGYNEQFF | TGTGCCAGCAGCTCGCTCAGGGCGGGGTACAATGAGCAGTTCTTC
NA | TRBJ1-2 | TRBV4-3 | NA | CASSQREGYYGYTF | TGCGCCAGCAGCCAACGAGAGGGTTACTATGGCTACACCTTC
NA | TRBJ1-3 | TRBV19 | NA | CASSLPRGGLSGNTIYF | TGTGCCAGTAGCCTCCCTCGGGGGGGACTCTCTGGAAACACCATATATTTT
NA | TRBJ1-2 | TRBV7-2 | NA | CASSWGGVNYGYTF | TGTGCCAGCAGCTGGGGGGGAGTCAACTATGGCTACACCTTC
TRBD2 | TRBJ2-5 | TRBV30 | NA | CAWRAGGPETQYF | TGTGCCTGGAGAGCGGGGGGGCCTGAGACCCAGTACTTC
TRBD1 | TRBJ1-2 | TRBV11-3 | NA | CASSLGGQFNYGYTF | TGTGCCAGCAGCCTAGGGGGACAGTTTAACTATGGCTACACCTTC
TRBD1 | TRBJ1-6 | TRBV10-3 | few | CAIRTDRGHNSPLHF | TGTGCCATCAGAACCGACAGGGGTCATAATTCACCCCTCCACTTT
NA | TRBJ1-5 | TRBV19 | NA | CASTTSNQPQHF | TGTGCCAGTACAACAAGCAATCAGCCCCAGCATTTT
TRBD1 | TRBJ1-3 | TRBV6-5 | NA | CASSRSRGPGNTIYF | TGTGCCAGCAGTAGGTCCAGGGGGCCTGGAAACACCATATATTTT
TRBD2 | TRBJ2-2 | TRBV10-1 | NA | CASSGPGLAAGELFF | TGCGCCAGCAGTGGACCGGGACTAGCGGCCGGGGAGCTGTTTTTT
NA | TRBJ2-1 | TRBV4-3 | NA | CASSRDPEEGASNEQFF | TGCGCCAGCAGCCGAGACCCCGAGGAGGGCGCTAGCAATGAGCAGTTCTTC
NA | TRBJ2-5 | TRBV11-1 | NA | CASSSTRQRPETQYF | TGTGCCAGCAGCTCGACCCGACAGAGGCCAGAGACCCAGTACTTC
NA | TRBJ1-1 | TRBV5-1 | NA | CASSLAGGAEAFF | TGCGCCAGCAGCTTGGCGGGGGGGGCTGAAGCTTTCTTT
TRBD1 | TRBJ1-3 | TRBV10-2 | NA | CASKITGGTGNTIYF | TGCGCCAGCAAGATTACAGGGGGAACTGGAAACACCATATATTTT
TRBD1 | TRBJ1-6 | TRBV11-3 | NA | CASSNQGGVLLNSPLHF | TGTGCCAGCAGCAATCAGGGGGGAGTCCTATTGAATTCACCCCTCCACTTT
NA | TRBJ2-3 | TRBV6-5 | NA | CASSYGWAQGSDTQYF | TGTGCCAGCAGTTACGGGTGGGCCCAGGGATCAGATACGCAGTATTTT
TRBD2 | TRBJ2-6 | TRBV4-3 | few | CASSQESRASGGATSGANVLTF | TGCGCCAGCAGCCAAGAGAGTCGGGCAAGCGGGGGGGCCACCTCTGGGGCCAACGTCCTGACTTTC
NA | TRBJ2-7 | TRBV9 | NA | CASSVGGASDQYF | TGTGCCAGCAGCGTGGGGGGGGCTAGTGATCAGTACTTC
TRBD2 | TRBJ2-7 | TRBV5-6 | NA | CASSLEREGEQYF | TGTGCCAGCAGCTTGGAGCGGGAGGGCGAGCAGTACTTC
NA | TRBJ2-7 | TRBV7-8 | once | CASSFSQGIYEQYF | TGTGCCAGCAGCTTTTCCCAGGGGATCTACGAGCAGTACTTC
TRBD1 | TRBJ2-5 | TRBV7-2 | NA | CASSWDRQETQYF | TGTGCCAGCAGCTGGGACAGACAAGAGACCCAGTACTTC
NA | TRBJ2-5 | TRBV6-6 | NA | CASDSQGYAETQYF | TGTGCCAGCGACAGTCAGGGCTATGCGGAGACCCAGTACTTC
TRBD2 | TRBJ2-5 | TRBV20-1 | few | CSVGEGETQYF | TGCAGTGTGGGGGAGGGGGAGACCCAGTACTTC
NA | TRBJ1-2 | TRBV5-1 | NA | CASSLVAENYGYTF | TGCGCCAGCAGCTTGGTGGCGGAAAACTATGGCTACACCTTC
TRBD1 | TRBJ1-1 | TRBV13 | NA | CASSNRGGTEAFF | TGTGCCAGCAGCAACAGGGGTGGTACTGAAGCTTTCTTT
TRBD1 | TRBJ1-4 | TRBV4-3 | NA | CASSQTSTGAYHKLFF | TGCGCCAGCAGCCAAACATCGACAGGGGCTTATCATAAGCTGTTTTTT
TRBD2 | TRBJ2-3 | TRBV6-1 | NA | CASSETAGGLTDTQYF | TGTGCCAGCAGTGAAACGGCGGGGGGGCTTACAGATACGCAGTATTTT
NA | TRBJ1-4 | TRBV27 | NA | CASSPHGRASNEKLFF | TGTGCCAGCAGTCCCCATGGGAGGGCCTCAAATGAAAAACTGTTTTTT
TRBD2 | TRBJ2-4 | TRBV5-1 | NA | CASSPSGTSGGNIQYF | TGCGCCAGCAGCCCCTCCGGGACTAGCGGGGGAAACATTCAGTACTTC
TRBD2 | TRBJ2-1 | TRBV7-2 | NA | CASSLSRTSGGYEQFF | TGTGCCAGCAGCCTTTCCAGGACTAGCGGGGGTTATGAGCAGTTCTTC
TRBD1 | TRBJ1-4 | TRBV29-1 | once | CSAGRTGGDEKLFF | TGCAGCGCCGGGAGGACAGGGGGCGATGAAAAACTGTTTTTT
TRBD1 | TRBJ1-3 | TRBV7-2 | NA | CASSRQGDSGNTIYF | TGTGCCAGCAGCCGACAGGGGGACTCTGGAAACACCATATATTTT
NA | TRBJ1-6 | TRBV4-3 | NA | CASSRSDTTGLTPLHF | TGCGCCAGCAGCCGATCCGACACTACCGGACTAACACCCCTCCACTTT
NA | TRBJ2-2 | TRBV4-3 | NA | CASSQDRGNTGELFF | TGCGCCAGCAGCCAAGACCGAGGGAACACCGGGGAGCTGTTTTTT
NA | TRBJ1-6 | TRBV10-2 | NA | CASSERTEDSPLHF | TGCGCCAGCAGTGAAAGGACAGAGGATTCACCCCTCCACTTT
NA | TRBJ2-5 | TRBV19 | once | CASSSGQYQETQYF | TGTGCCAGTAGTAGTGGCCAGTACCAGGAGACCCAGTACTTC
TRBD1 | TRBJ1-6 | TRBV6-5 | few | CASGQGLNSPLHF | TGTGCCAGCGGACAGGGTCTGAATTCACCCCTCCACTTT
NA | TRBJ2-3 | TRBV9 | NA | CASSFISTDTQYF | TGTGCCAGCAGCTTTATTAGCACAGATACGCAGTATTTT
TRBD2 | TRBJ2-1 | TRBV5-6 | NA | CASSLGGSRWRGVYNEQFF | TGTGCCAGCAGCTTAGGTGGGAGTCGGTGGCGGGGGGTTTACAATGAGCAGTTCTTC
TRBD1 | TRBJ2-7 | TRBV4-3 | NA | CASSRGTGYEQYF | TGCGCCAGCAGCCGGGGGACAGGGTACGAGCAGTACTTC
NA | TRBJ1-2 | TRBV18 | NA | CASSRYQRGTDYGYTF | TGTGCCAGCTCACGATATCAAAGGGGCACAGACTATGGCTACACCTTC
TRBD2 | TRBJ2-3 | TRBV18 | NA | CASSSPTSGVTDTQYF | TGTGCCAGCTCATCCCCGACTAGCGGGGTTACAGATACGCAGTATTTT
TRBD1 | TRBJ1-5 | TRBV19 | once | CASSDRQGIGQPQHF | TGTGCCAGTAGTGATCGACAGGGGATAGGGCAGCCCCAGCATTTT
NA | TRBJ1-2 | TRBV12-5 | NA | CASGLVVTGPMGYTF | TGTGCTAGTGGTTTGGTAGTGACAGGTCCTATGGGCTACACCTTC